This TCR beta chain appears in the sequencing data of a study of OX40 agonist ivuxolimab in advanced cancers. Study-wide background: One patient with hepatocellular carcinoma and two with cutaneous melanoma, three in all, had partial responses.

Only in-frame clones appear in the TCRdb table, and some are missing; sequencing was by immunoSEQ multiplex PCR. The top ten hold roughly 4.1% of the sample, which has under 70,000 clones, 65% to 85% seen once. Germline assignment: CDR1 LNHDA and CDR2 SQIVND (reference sequence). This CDR3 is built from 18 residues. Trimming cost V 1 base and J 0 bases; bases outside gene matches: 7. This clone turned up a few times. The chain has TRBV19 and TRBJ2-1; 9 bases are a match to TRBD1. The TCR comes from an adult with an advanced solid tumor such as melanoma, head and neck, liver or kidney cancer. Sample: CD4+ or CD8+ T cells sorted from blood, taken in a trial of the OX40 agonist ivuxolimab. The DNA for the CDR3 is TGTGCCAGTAGTATAGCAGAAGGGACAGGGATCTCCTACAATGAGCAGTTCTTC. This codes for CASSIAEGTGISYNEQFF.